The TCR beta chain described here comes from a study of blood T cell repertoires in COVID-19. On the study more broadly: The origin of the acute and convalescent COVID-19 samples was the United States, Italy and Spain.

V was trimmed by 2 bases and J by 4 bases, leaving 13 bases between them. The CDR3 sequence is 15 residues long. Germline-derived CDR1 and CDR2 are KGHSH and LQKENI. Under the authors' procedure: Amplification of reference gene primers provided the estimated nucleated cell counts. TCRdb's copy holds only in-frame clones and misses some; the assay was immunoSEQ multiplex PCR. Clone size and the V and J calls come from that table; the DNA yielded D and trimming. This sample has roughly 350,000 clones; roughly 90% occur once, and the top ten carry around 6.6%. This chain uses TRBV18 with TRBJ2-3; D is possibly TRBD1 (5 bases). Sequenced sample: peripheral blood. This sequence originates from a woman between 70 and 85 years old with COVID-19, enrolled during active disease. CDR3 nucleotide sequence: TGTGCCAGCTCACCAAGTAGGGGTGGGGCAGATACGCAGTATTTT. It encodes CASSPSRGGADTQYF.